The rows below give T cell receptor beta chains drawn from one sample of a study of shared clonotypes between healthy human individuals. Method: immunoSEQ multiplex PCR; TCRdb's copy keeps in-frame clones and lacks some. Of 900,000 to 1,200,000 clones in the sample, about 80% were seen once. Specimen: memory CD4+ T cells from PBMCs. All receptors derive from a man aged 18 to 30 in good health. Some clones in this sample may be carry-over from other donors' samples. The CDR3 runs from the conserved cysteine through the conserved F or W. A D gene is named only where the DNA matches it firmly. Where a row states a size, it is once, few, many or the class of an expanded clone; other rows omit it.

d_call | clone_size | j_call | v_call | cdr3_nt | cdr3_aa
NA | NA | TRBJ1-5 | TRBV28 | TGTGCCAGCAGCATAAGACGGACAGTGAATCAGCCCCAGCATTTT | CASSIRRTVNQPQHF
NA | NA | TRBJ2-3 | TRBV6-6 | TGTGCCAGCAGTTACTCCCCTCTAGATACGCAGTATTTT | CASSYSPLDTQYF
NA | NA | TRBJ2-4 | TRBV30 | TGTGCCTGGAGTGTTGGGAGACTAGCCAAAAACATTCAGTACTTC | CAWSVGRLAKNIQYF
NA | NA | TRBJ1-4 | TRBV6-1 | TGTGCCAGCAGTGAAGGAGCAGCCGGGAATGAAAAACTGTTTTTT | CASSEGAAGNEKLFF
NA | once | TRBJ1-1 | TRBV5-5 | TGTGCCAGCAGCCCAATAGGGGAACGGCTATGGACTGAAGCTTTCTTT | CASSPIGERLWTEAFF
NA | NA | TRBJ2-1 | TRBV18 | TGTGCCAGCTCACCAAACAGGGGAGGGAATGAGCAGTTCTTC | CASSPNRGGNEQFF
NA | NA | TRBJ2-1 | TRBV12-5 | TGTGCTAGTGGTTTGGGGGGGGCGCGGCGGGCTGAGCAGTTCTTC | CASGLGGARRAEQFF
TRBD1 | once | TRBJ2-5 | TRBV27 | TGTGCCAGCAGTAACAGGGGCGGGGAGACCCAGTACTTC | CASSNRGGETQYF
NA | NA | TRBJ1-5 | TRBV7-2 | TGTGCCAGCAGCGCCGCAGGGGGCAATCAGCCCCAGCATTTT | CASSAAGGNQPQHF
TRBD2 | NA | TRBJ2-1 | TRBV5-1 | TGCGCCAGCAGCCTAGGACTAGCGGGCGATTACAATGAGCAGTTCTTC | CASSLGLAGDYNEQFF
NA | NA | TRBJ2-1 | TRBV29-1 | TGCAGCGCTAAGACCCAGTCCTACAATGAGCAGTTCTTC | CSAKTQSYNEQFF
NA | few | TRBJ2-2 | TRBV21-1 | TGTGCCAGCAGCAAATCAGGAGGGCCAGGCACCGGGGAGCTGTTTTTT | CASSKSGGPGTGELFF
TRBD1 | NA | TRBJ2-2 | TRBV28 | TGTGCCAGCAGTTTATACGGAGGTGGACAGGGACCGAACACCGGGGAGCTGTTTTTT | CASSLYGGGQGPNTGELFF
TRBD2 | NA | TRBJ2-3 | TRBV7-6 | TGTGCCAGCAGCCGGCTAGCGGGAGGGCGCACAGATACGCAGTATTTT | CASSRLAGGRTDTQYF
NA | once | TRBJ2-2 | TRBV10-3 | TGTGCCATCAGTGCCGACGTAAACACCGGGGAGCTGTTTTTT | CAISADVNTGELFF